A selection of T cell receptor beta chains follows, all from one sample in a study of cytotoxic CD8 clonotypes in ibrutinib-treated CLL. Profiling relied on immunoSEQ multiplex PCR, and the TCRdb table lists in-frame clones only, not all of them. The sample has roughly 200,000 clones; around 75% are singletons. The sequences come from PBMCs, collected after 12 months of ibrutinib treatment. These receptors all come from a human donor with chronic lymphocytic leukemia. The CDR3 runs from the conserved cysteine through the conserved F or W. D genes are given only for firm matches. Expanded clones get a size class; other rows say once, few or many, or leave the size out.

V	J	D	size	DNA	CDR3
TRBV7-3	TRBJ1-1	NA	few	TGTGCCAGCAGCGACACAGGTTACACTGAAGCTTTCTTT	CASSDTGYTEAFF
TRBV7-6	TRBJ1-6	TRBD1	once	TGTGCCAGCAGCCCTACAGGGGCGACTTCACCCCTCCACTTT	CASSPTGATSPLHF
TRBV5-5	TRBJ1-1	TRBD1	NA	TGTGCCAGCAGCAGCCGACAGGGGATCCCTGAAGCTTTCTTT	CASSSRQGIPEAFF
TRBV10-3	TRBJ1-2	NA	NA	TGTGCCATCAGTGAGGGGACGGGTGGCTACACCTTC	CAISEGTGGYTF
TRBV6-1	TRBJ1-5	NA	few	TGTGCCAGCAGCCCACGGTGGGATCAGCCCCAGCATTTT	CASSPRWDQPQHF
TRBV14	TRBJ2-5	NA	few	TGTGCCAGCAGCTGGGGACACCAAGAGACCCAGTACTTC	CASSWGHQETQYF
TRBV18	TRBJ2-3	NA	NA	TGTGCCAGCTCACGCGCGGGGGATACGCAGTATTTT	CASSRAGDTQYF
TRBV7-8	TRBJ2-7	TRBD1	NA	TGTGCCAGCAGCATGGGGACAGGGGCCCTCTACGAGCAGTACTTC	CASSMGTGALYEQYF
TRBV2	TRBJ1-4	NA	NA	TGTGCCAGCAGTCGTTATGAAAAACTGTTTTTT	CASSRYEKLFF
TRBV6-1	TRBJ2-2	NA	NA	TGTGCCAGCAGTGGTCTCAACGTGGGGGAGCTGTTTTTT	CASSGLNVGELFF